A single T cell receptor beta chain is shown here with its context. Germline lookup yields CDR1 MRHNA and CDR2 SNTAGT. With V trimmed by 9 bases and J by 2 bases, 2 bases remained unmatched. This CDR3 contains 12 residues. The sample originates from a study of blood T cell repertoires in COVID-19. The wider study: COVID-19 samples from acute and convalescent phases originated in the United States, Italy and Spain. Sources were T cells, B-cell-depleted T cells, or PBMCs; the material itself was cDNA or gDNA.

Authors' analysis steps: Estimated nucleated cell counts came from reference gene primer amplification. The protocol was immunoSEQ multiplex PCR, while the TCRdb copy is restricted to in-frame clones and leaves out a portion. The DNA gave D and trimming, while V, J and clone size come from that table. The top ten clones hold roughly 0.51% of a sample with 92,000 or so clones, about 91% of them seen once. The sequencing input was peripheral blood. The chain recombines TRBV6-4 with TRBJ2-7; 9 bases agree with TRBD1. This TCR was recovered from a man aged 60-69 years with acute or convalescent COVID-19. This CDR3 is CARRQGAYEQYF. The CDR3 DNA is TGTGCCAGGAGACAGGGGGCCTACGAGCAGTACTTC.